The 4 T cell receptor beta chains presented below share a single source sample, sequenced in a study of OX40 agonist ivuxolimab in advanced cancers. Profiled with immunoSEQ multiplex PCR; TCRdb holds only in-frame clones, not every one. This sample yields about 79,000 clones, of which about nine tenths are seen a single time; more than 5.5% belongs to the top ten. The sequenced sample was CD4+ or CD8+ T cells sorted from blood, obtained in a trial of the OX40 agonist ivuxolimab. The source of these receptors is an adult with an advanced solid tumor such as melanoma, head and neck, liver or kidney cancer.

The chain combines TRBV5-1 with TRBJ2-1, with a possible D match to TRBD2 (5 bases). Trimming removed 4 bases from V and 0 bases from J, with 23 bases in between. The CDR3 spans 19 residues. Looked up from germline, CDR1 is SGHRS and CDR2 is YFSETQ. CDR3 nucleotide sequence: TGCGCCAGCAGCCCGCGCGGGTTGGGCGGAACGAGCTCCTACAATGAGCAGTTCTTC. Protein sequence: CASSPRGLGGTSSYNEQFF.

The V and J genes are TRBV5-1 and TRBJ2-7; perhaps TRBD1 as D (9 bases). This CDR3 is 16 amino acids long. Looked up from germline, CDR1 is SGHRS and CDR2 is YFSETQ. The V end lost 4 bases, the J end lost 1 base, and 18 bases lay between the germline ends. The CDR3 reads CASSRGGQGSSYEQYF. CDR3 in DNA: TGCGCCAGCAGCCGGGGGGGACAGGGAAGTTCCTACGAGCAGTACTTC.

This clone appeared once. The chain links TRBV11-2 to TRBJ2-1; possible D gene TRBD2, 6 bases. This CDR3 is 16 amino acids long. Germline assignment: CDR1 SGHAT and CDR2 FQNNGV. Trimming left V 4 bases short and J 9 bases short, with 22 bases between. CDR3 amino acids: CASSSAGTRRPGEQFF. The CDR3 nucleotides read TGTGCCAGCAGCTCAGCCGGGACTCGCCGCCCCGGTGAGCAGTTCTTC.

The rearrangement uses TRBV27 and TRBJ2-7; 10 bases agree with TRBD2. Germline CDR1 is MNHEY and CDR2 is SMNVEV (reference sequence). This CDR3 spans 17 amino acids. V lost 0 bases to trimming and J lost 9 bases; unmatched junction nucleotides: 14. CDR3 amino acids: CASSLSFRTSGSWGQYF. The CDR3 nucleotides are TGTGCCAGCAGTTTATCGTTCAGGACTAGCGGCTCGTGGGGGCAGTACTTC.